This T cell receptor (beta chain) was profiled in a study of glioma-infiltrating T cells after dendritic cell vaccination. On the study more broadly: Between about 2003 and 2012, patients got autologous tumor lysate-pulsed dendritic cell vaccines.

Germline loops: CDR1 SGDLS, CDR2 YYNGEE. The V end was cut by 0 bases, the J end by 0 bases, with 7 bases between. This CDR3 spans 15 amino acids. TCRdb's copy holds only in-frame clones and misses some; the assay was immunoSEQ multiplex PCR. The sample contains tens of thousands of clones, 86% of which appear only once. As concerns this clone: Other DNA sequences within the sample encode an identical CDR3.

Specimen: blood, collected before dendritic cell vaccination. The chain has TRBV9 and TRBJ1-3, with a weak D call TRBD1 (5 bases). The sequence came from a human donor with glioblastoma. CDR3 amino acids: CASSVGRGSGNTIYF. CDR3 in DNA: TGTGCCAGCAGCGTAGGTAGGGGCTCTGGAAACACCATATATTTT.